This T cell receptor (beta chain) was obtained from a study of blood T cell repertoires in COVID-19 (dated by TCRdb to about 2020). Turning to the overall study: Collaborator samples came from the United States, Italy and Spain and covered acute and convalescent phases of COVID-19. Where available, HLA class I and class II types were taken from metadata supplied by the sample provider and were not determined by assay-based typing. The repertoires were released in a freely available public database meant as a resource for research on the immune response to SARS-CoV-2. The dataset comprised deeply sampled blood TCRbeta repertoires from subjects exposed to, actively infected with, or recovered from COVID-19. The sample metadata nearly always contained a de-identified subject ID, COVID-19 status, age in years and sex. The material from the prospective study consisted of cDNA or gDNA derived from T cells, B-cell-depleted T cells, or PBMCs. Samples came from the ongoing ImmuneRACE study (first 160 participants) plus 1,254 subjects from 6 global collaborators.

The immunoSEQ Assay, a bias-controlled multiplex PCR, was used to amplify TCRbeta CDR3 regions from genomic DNA. Processing in the source paper ran as follows. Within the assay, amplification of reference gene primers was used to estimate how many nucleated cells each sample contained. Sequence reads were collapsed and filtered to measure the absolute abundance of every unique TCRbeta CDR3 rearrangement. Productive Simpson clonality was computed per sample as the square root of Simpson's diversity index over productive rearrangements. Held by TCRdb, this immuneACCESS table contains in-frame sequences only and omits some clones. Under half of the omission traces to an unresolved V gene where checked; the cause of the rest is unknown. V and J calls and clone size are as listed in that table; D and trimming were resolved from the DNA. A total of 200,000 to 250,000 clones appear in this sample, 80% to 90% of them only once. 3.7% of the sample is taken by the ten largest.

Study-wide conclusions, independent of this receptor: How much clinical and demographic metadata was included differed by source and by participant, and the metadata was provided uncurated.

Enrolling through a virtual design, the prospective study's participants ranged in age from roughly 18 to 90 years and lived across 20 to 30 United States geographic areas. To assign participants to cohorts, the prospective study relied on clinical history that participants themselves reported in a screening survey and a study questionnaire. Exposed participants had been in contact, within 2 weeks of entering the study, with a person who had a PCR-confirmed or clinician-diagnosed case of COVID-19. In the prospective study, whole blood, serum and a nasopharyngeal or oropharyngeal swab were collected from each participant by mobile phlebotomists. Over an approximately 2-month period, participants in the prospective study had the option of providing additional blood draws and questionnaires. Prospective study blood samples were shipped either frozen or at room temperature before DNA extraction. Details on this clone: Its cognate antigen has yet to be identified. There are no base qualities to consult, and no much larger clone falls within one base.

Deletion took 3 bases off V and 7 bases off J, with a span of 6 bases between the germline ends. CDR3 length: 12 amino acids, cysteine to phenylalanine. Here the CDR3 DNA is all that survives: 36 bases in frame from base 1. The TCR comes from a woman aged 25 to 45 who had been exposed to COVID-19. This sequence uses TRBV12-3 or TRBV12-4 and TRBJ2-2; the D segment cannot be called with confidence. The specimen sequenced was PBMCs or T cells enriched from blood (not recorded which). CDR3 sequence: CASSFPGGELFF. The nucleotide sequence reads as follows: TGTGCCAGCAGTTTTCCCGGCGGGGAGCTGTTTTTT.